Each of the 15 T cell receptor beta chains below was sequenced from the same sample in a study of Graves' ophthalmopathy and Graves' hyperthyroidism (dated by TCRdb to about 2018). These reads were obtained on an Illumina HiSeq 2000. TCR beta CDR3 regions were amplified from RNA transcripts for repertoire sequencing. The first round of RT-PCR was done with HTBI primers and the Qiagen OneStep RT-PCR kit, and was followed by a second round of multiplex PCR, then size selection and purification. TCRdb reprocessed the public reads (quality trimming at Q25 with fastp, clone calling with MiXCR) and kept in-frame beta chains. Entries are consolidated by CDR3 protein sequence, retaining the most common genes and DNA. Here the sample has some 210,000 distinct CDR3 sequences; less than 30% occur a single time. The top ten constitute 9.1% of the sample. The sequencing sample was made of peripheral blood. These receptors all come from a middle-aged man with Graves' ophthalmopathy. Donor details come from another sample of the same person, matched by shared clones.

This clonotype was counted many times. This chain uses TRBV27 with TRBJ2-7, with 12 bases matching TRBD2. CDR1 is MNHEY, CDR2 SMNVEV, per germline (reference sequence). V was pared by 6 bases and J by 0 bases, with 3 bases of the junction left unmatched. The CDR3 spans 15 residues. DNA for the CDR3: TGTGCCAGCAGCAAGACTAGCGGGAGCTCCTACGAGCAGTACTTC. This codes for CASSKTSGSSYEQYF.

Only one count was recorded for this clonotype. The J gene is TRBJ1-1, the V gene TRBV7-3; tentatively, D is TRBD1 (5 bases). Between the trimmed V and J ends, which lost 2 bases and 3 bases, there was a span of 10 bases. CDR1 is SGHTA, CDR2 FQGTGA, per germline. The CDR3 covers 14 residues. As DNA, the CDR3 is TGTGCCAGCAGCTTACAGCGAGGGGACACTGAAGCTTTCTTT. Its protein product is CASSLQRGDTEAFF.

This clonotype has a count of ten or more. The rearrangement uses TRBV19 and TRBJ1-1; no clear D. The V gene lost 6 bases and the J gene lost 0 bases, with 8 bases spanning the gap. Germline-derived CDR1 and CDR2 are LNHDA and SQIVND (reference sequence). This CDR3 spans 13 amino acids. DNA of the CDR3: TGTGCCAGTAGGATTCAAATGAACACTGAAGCTTTCTTT. Its protein is CASRIQMNTEAFF.

This clonotype was counted many times. This chain joins TRBV5-1 and TRBJ1-3; the D gene is possibly TRBD1 (5 bases). There are 15 residues in the CDR3. The germline gives CDR1 SGHRS, CDR2 YFSETQ. V lost 4 bases and J 0 bases, leaving 11 bases between the germline ends. CDR3 in DNA: TGCGCCAGCAGCGGGGCGGGAATCTCTGGAAACACCATATATTTT. This codes for CASSGAGISGNTIYF.

Many counts were recorded for this clonotype. V is TRBV20-1 and J is TRBJ2-4; 10 bases are a match to TRBD1. The CDR3 runs 15 residues. Per the germline V gene, CDR1 is DFQATT and CDR2 is SNEGSKA (reference sequence). With 6 bases clipped from V and 1 base from J, the junction kept 6 bases outside the gene matches. CDR3 coding DNA: TGCAGTGCATACCCGGGACAGGGGGCCAAAAACATTCAGTACTTC. Protein sequence: CSAYPGQGAKNIQYF.

This clonotype has at least ten counts. The CDR3 DNA reads as TGTGCCATCAGCGCGACAGGGGGCTCCTCAAGCTACGAGCAGTACTTC. Encoded protein: CAISATGGSSSYEQYF. The chain combines TRBV10-3 with TRBJ2-7; 10 nucleotides match TRBD1. Looked up from germline, CDR1 is ENHRY and CDR2 is SYGVKD. Trimming at V came to 6 bases and at J to 3 bases, leaving 11 bases not matched to a gene. This CDR3 comprises 16 residues.

This clonotype was observed at least ten times. This chain uses TRBV5-1 with TRBJ2-2, with D unresolved. V was cut by 1 base and J by 4 bases, with 5 bases left in between. Germline CDR1 SGHRS, CDR2 YFSETQ. The CDR3 spans 13 residues. The CDR3 here is CASSLRPTGELFF. In DNA, the CDR3 is TGCGCCAGCAGCTTGAGGCCCACCGGGGAGCTGTTTTTT.

V usage is TRBV28 and J usage is TRBJ2-5; D gene ambiguous. There are 15 residues in the CDR3. Trimming took 4 bases from V and 4 from J, leaving 16 bases between them. Per the germline V gene, CDR1 is MDHEN and CDR2 is SYDVKM. This chain's CDR3 is CASSSPVVETETQYF. The CDR3 coding sequence is TGTGCCAGCAGTTCCCCTGTCGTGGAGACAGAGACCCAGTACTTC. Variable domain in full (rest from reference TRBV28 and TRBJ2-5): DVKVTQSSRYLVKRTGEKVFLECVQDMDHENMFWYRQDPGLGLRLIYFSYDVKMKEKGDIPEGYSVSREKKERFSLILESASTNQTSMYLCASSSPVVETETQYFGPGTRLLVL.

The chain carries TRBV6-4 and TRBJ1-6; 7 nucleotides line up with TRBD1. Germline V lookup: CDR1 MRHNA, CDR2 SNTAGT. The junction had 7 bases not matched to a gene; V was cut back by 6 bases and J by 5 bases. The CDR3 covers 15 residues. The CDR3 coding sequence is TGTGCCAGCAGACTCTCCGGGACAGATAATTCACCCCTCCACTTT. This translates into CASRLSGTDNSPLHF.

This clonotype has more than one count but fewer than ten. The rearrangement links TRBV6-1 to TRBJ1-2; D is unresolved. The CDR3 sequence is 13 residues long. Trimming cost V 10 bases and J 2 bases, with 14 bases left between them. Germline CDR1 and CDR2: MNHNS and SASEGT. In nucleotides, the CDR3 is TGTGCCACCGGGAGGCAGACGAACTATGGCTACACCTTC. Translating it yields CATGRQTNYGYTF.

In this sample, this clonotype turned up many times. This CDR3 is CASSPAQSLGYGYTF. CDR3 coding DNA: TGTGCCAGCAGTCCTGCGCAGTCCCTAGGCTATGGCTACACCTTC. The V call is TRBV28, the J call TRBJ1-2, with D uncertain. CDR1 and CDR2 (germline): MDHEN, SYDVKM. Trimming shortened V by 5 bases and J by 4 bases, and 17 bases separated the two germline ends. CDR3 length: 15 amino acids.

This clonotype was seen at least ten times. This chain links TRBV5-1 with TRBJ2-5; D gene ambiguous. The CDR3 totals 15 residues. Trimming removed 4 bases from V and 1 base from J, with 14 bases in between. CDR1 SGHRS and CDR2 YFSETQ come from the germline V gene. The CDR3 is CASSVQGRAQETQYF. As DNA, the CDR3 is TGCGCCAGCAGCGTTCAAGGACGGGCCCAAGAGACCCAGTACTTC.

This clonotype was found many times. The chain links TRBV29-1 to TRBJ2-5; D is uncertain. V lost 1 base, J lost 4 bases, and 16 bases lay in between. This CDR3 has 15 amino acids. Germline-derived CDR1 and CDR2 are SQVTM and ANQGSEA. CDR3 in amino acids: CSVEGLGFLGETQYF. The CDR3 nucleotides read TGCAGCGTTGAAGGGTTGGGATTCTTAGGAGAGACCCAGTACTTC. Using reference TRBV29-1 and TRBJ2-5 for the parts outside the CDR3, the full variable domain is SAVISQKPSRDICQRGTSLTIQCQVDSQVTMMFWYRQQPGQSLTLIATANQGSEATYESGFVIDKFPISRPNLTFSTLTVSNMSPEDSSIYLCSVEGLGFLGETQYFGPGTRLLVL.

This clonotype was counted many times. The rearrangement uses TRBV7-8 and TRBJ2-5; 10 positions match TRBD2. Germline V gives CDR1 SGHVS, CDR2 FQNEAQ. V dropped 5 bases and J dropped 2; count of bases not matched to a gene: 14. The CDR3 loop spans 18 amino acids. The CDR3: CASSPRGLTSGRQETQYF. The CDR3 DNA reads as TGTGCCAGCAGCCCACGTGGCCTGACTAGCGGGCGACAAGAGACCCAGTACTTC.

The gene calls are TRBV6-5 and TRBJ2-2; 7 bases fit TRBD2. V lost 0 bases and J lost 5; bases outside the gene matches: 6. CDR1 is MNHEY and CDR2 is SVGAGI in the germline V gene. The CDR3 contains 16 residues. The CDR3 region has the DNA TGTGCCAGCAGTTACTCCGGGGGGAGAGCGACCGGGGAGCTGTTTTTT. Its translation: CASSYSGGRATGELFF.